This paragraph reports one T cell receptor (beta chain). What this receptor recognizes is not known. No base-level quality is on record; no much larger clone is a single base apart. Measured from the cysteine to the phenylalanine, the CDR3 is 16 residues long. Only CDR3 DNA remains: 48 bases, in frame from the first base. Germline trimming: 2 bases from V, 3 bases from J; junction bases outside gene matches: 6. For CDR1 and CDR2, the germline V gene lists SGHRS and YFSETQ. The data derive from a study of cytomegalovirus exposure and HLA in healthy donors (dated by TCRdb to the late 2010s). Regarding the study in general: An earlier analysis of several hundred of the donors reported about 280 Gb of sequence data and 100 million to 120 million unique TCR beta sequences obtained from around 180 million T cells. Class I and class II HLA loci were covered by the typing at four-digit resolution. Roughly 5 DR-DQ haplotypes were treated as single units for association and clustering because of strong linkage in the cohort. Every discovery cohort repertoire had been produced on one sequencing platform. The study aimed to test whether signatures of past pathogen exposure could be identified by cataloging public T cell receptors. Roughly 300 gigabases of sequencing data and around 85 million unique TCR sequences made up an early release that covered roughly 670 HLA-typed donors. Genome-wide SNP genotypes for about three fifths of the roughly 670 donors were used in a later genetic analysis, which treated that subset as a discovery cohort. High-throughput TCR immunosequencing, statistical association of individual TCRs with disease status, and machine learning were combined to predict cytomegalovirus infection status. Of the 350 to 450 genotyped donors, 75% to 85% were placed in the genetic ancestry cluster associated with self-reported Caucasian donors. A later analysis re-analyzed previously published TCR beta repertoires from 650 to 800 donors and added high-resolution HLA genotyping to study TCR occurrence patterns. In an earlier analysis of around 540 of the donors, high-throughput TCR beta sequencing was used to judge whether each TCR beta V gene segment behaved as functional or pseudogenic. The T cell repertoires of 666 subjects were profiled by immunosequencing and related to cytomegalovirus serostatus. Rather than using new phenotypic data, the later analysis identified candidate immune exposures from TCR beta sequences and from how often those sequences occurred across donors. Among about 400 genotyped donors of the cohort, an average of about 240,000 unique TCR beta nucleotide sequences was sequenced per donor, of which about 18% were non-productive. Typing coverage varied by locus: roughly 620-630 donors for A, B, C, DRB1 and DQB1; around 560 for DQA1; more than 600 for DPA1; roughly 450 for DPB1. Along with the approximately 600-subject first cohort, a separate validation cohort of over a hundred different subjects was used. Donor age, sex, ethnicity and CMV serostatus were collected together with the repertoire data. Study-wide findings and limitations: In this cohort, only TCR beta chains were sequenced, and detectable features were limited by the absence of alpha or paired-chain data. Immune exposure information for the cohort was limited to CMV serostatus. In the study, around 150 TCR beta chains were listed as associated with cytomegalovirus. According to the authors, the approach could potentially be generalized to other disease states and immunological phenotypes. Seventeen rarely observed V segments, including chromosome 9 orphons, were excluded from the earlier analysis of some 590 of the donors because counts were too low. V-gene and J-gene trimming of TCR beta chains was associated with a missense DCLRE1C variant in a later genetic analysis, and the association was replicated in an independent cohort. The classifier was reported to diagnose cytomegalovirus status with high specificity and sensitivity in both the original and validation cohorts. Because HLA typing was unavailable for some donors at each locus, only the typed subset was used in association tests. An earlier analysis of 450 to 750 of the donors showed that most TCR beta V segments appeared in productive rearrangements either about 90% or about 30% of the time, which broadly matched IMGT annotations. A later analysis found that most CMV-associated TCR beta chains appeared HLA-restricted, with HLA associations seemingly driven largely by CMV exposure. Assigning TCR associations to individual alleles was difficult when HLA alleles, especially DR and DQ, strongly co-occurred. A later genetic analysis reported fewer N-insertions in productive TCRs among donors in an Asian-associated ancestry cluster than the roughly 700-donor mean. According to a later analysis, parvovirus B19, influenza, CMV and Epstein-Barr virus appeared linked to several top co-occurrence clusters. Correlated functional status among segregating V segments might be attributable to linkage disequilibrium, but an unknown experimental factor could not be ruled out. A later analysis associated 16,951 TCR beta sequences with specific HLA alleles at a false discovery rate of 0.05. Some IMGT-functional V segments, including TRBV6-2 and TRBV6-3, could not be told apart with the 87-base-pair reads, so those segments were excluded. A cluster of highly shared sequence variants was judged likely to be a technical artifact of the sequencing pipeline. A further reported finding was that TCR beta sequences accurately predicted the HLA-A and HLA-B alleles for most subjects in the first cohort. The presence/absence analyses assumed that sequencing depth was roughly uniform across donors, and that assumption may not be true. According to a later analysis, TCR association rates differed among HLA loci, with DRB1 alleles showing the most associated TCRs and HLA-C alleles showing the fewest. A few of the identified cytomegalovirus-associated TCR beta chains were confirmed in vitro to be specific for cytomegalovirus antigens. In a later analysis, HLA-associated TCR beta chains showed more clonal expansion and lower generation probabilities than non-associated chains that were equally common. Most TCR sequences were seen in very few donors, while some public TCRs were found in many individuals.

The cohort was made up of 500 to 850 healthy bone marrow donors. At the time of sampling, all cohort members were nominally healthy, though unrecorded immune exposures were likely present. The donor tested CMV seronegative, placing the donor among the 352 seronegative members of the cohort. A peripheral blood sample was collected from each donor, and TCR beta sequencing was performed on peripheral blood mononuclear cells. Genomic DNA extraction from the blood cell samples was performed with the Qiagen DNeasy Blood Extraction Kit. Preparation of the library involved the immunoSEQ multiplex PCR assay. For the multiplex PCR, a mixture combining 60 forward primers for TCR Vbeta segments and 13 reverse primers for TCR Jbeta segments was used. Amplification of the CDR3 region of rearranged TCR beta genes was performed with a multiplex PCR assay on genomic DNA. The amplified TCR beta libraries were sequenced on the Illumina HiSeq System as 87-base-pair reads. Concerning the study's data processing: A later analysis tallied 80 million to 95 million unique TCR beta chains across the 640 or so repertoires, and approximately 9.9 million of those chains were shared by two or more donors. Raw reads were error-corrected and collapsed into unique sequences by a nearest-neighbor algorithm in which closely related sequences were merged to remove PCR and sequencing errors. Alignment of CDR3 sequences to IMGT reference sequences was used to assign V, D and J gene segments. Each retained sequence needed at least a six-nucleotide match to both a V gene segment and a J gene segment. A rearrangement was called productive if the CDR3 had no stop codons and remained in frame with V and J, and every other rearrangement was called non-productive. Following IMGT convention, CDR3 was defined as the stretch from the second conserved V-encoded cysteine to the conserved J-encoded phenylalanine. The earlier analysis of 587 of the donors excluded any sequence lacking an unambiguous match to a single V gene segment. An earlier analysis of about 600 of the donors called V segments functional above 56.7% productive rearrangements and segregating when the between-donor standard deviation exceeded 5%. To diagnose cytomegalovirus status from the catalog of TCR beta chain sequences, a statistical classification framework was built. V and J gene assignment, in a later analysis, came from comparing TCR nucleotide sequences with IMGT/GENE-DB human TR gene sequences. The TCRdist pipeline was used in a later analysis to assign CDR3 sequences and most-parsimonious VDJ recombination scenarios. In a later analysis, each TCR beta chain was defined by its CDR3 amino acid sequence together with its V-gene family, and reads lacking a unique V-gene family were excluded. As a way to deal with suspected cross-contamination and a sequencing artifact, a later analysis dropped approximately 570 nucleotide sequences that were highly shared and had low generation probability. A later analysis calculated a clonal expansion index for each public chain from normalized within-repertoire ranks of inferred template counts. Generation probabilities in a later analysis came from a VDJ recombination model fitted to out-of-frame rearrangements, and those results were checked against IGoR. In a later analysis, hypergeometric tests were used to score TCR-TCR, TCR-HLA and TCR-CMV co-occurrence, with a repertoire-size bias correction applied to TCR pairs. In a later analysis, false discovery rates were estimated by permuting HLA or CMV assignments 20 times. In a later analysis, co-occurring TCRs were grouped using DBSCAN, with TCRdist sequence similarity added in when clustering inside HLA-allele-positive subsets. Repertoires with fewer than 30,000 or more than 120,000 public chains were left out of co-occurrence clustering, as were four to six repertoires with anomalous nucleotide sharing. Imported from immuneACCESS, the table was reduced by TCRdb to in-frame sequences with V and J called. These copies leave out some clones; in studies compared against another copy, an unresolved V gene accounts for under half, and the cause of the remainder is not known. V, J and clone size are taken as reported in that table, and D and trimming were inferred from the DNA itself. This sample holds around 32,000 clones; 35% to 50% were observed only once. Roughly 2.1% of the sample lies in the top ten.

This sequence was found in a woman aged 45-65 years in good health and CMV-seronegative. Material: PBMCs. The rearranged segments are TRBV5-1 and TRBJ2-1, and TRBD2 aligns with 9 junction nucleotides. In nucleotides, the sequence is TGCGCCAGCAGCTTATCAGCGGGAGGCGTCTACAATGAGCAGTTCTTC. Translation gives CASSLSAGGVYNEQFF.